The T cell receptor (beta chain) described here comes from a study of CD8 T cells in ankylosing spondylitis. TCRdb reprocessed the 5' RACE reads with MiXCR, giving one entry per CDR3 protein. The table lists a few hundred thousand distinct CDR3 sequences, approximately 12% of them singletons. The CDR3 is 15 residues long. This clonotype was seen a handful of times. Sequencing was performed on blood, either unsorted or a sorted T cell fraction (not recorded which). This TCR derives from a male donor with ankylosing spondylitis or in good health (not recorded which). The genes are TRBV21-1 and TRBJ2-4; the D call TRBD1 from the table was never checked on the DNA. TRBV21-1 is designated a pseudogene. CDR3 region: CASPPPCQSLNIQYF. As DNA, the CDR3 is TGTGCCAGCCCCCCCCCCTGTCAAAGTTTAAACATTCAGTACTTC.